This T cell receptor beta chain stems from a study of a mutant IDH1 vaccine in newly diagnosed glioma (dated by TCRdb to the early 2020s). About the full investigation: Of the approximately 29 treated patients, around 62% were male and about 40% were female, and a mean age of about 37 years was recorded. For exploratory analyses, around 26 treated patients had longitudinal TCRB deep sequencing done wherever samples were available. Peripheral blood was drawn at six visits: V03 (baseline), V05, V07, V10, V12 and V13. Prior to enrollment, patients had been given standard therapy consisting of radiotherapy alone, temozolomide alone, or radiochemotherapy with temozolomide, with the combination given to most patients. General study outcomes and caveats: Pseudoprogression seemed to be unrelated to changes in the top peripheral T cell clonotypes found by TCRB sequencing. The authors stated that sample limitations prevented analyses of patient blood samples from being reproduced. Availability determined which PBMC samples were chosen for TCRB deep sequencing. Vaccine-induced immune responses across multiple MHC alleles were detected in about 93% of patients.

The library relied on the immunoSEQ multiplex PCR assay. The hsTCRB Kit was used according to the manufacturer's protocol to amplify rearranged TCR beta chain sequences. An Illumina MiSeq was used to sequence the TCRB libraries. The study's processing was this. The proprietary platform of the kit vendor was used for demultiplexing, trimming and gene mapping. TCRdb mirrors the immuneACCESS table, restricted to in-frame sequences. Some clones are absent from its copies; in checked studies, under half trace to an unresolved V gene, and the reason for the others is unknown. V, J and clone size are taken as reported in that table, and D and trimming were inferred from the DNA itself. In this sample the table shows 20,000 to 25,000 clones, roughly 90% of which occur a single time. Just over 9% of the sample lies in the top ten. Interpreted using the paper, the time point label stands for: baseline, week 1 (first vaccination visit). What this sample's treatment or condition label stands for: pre-vaccination baseline after standard-of-care therapy. All donors had newly diagnosed IDH1-mutant astrocytomas of WHO grade 3 or 4 that showed loss of nuclear ATRX. The samples were drawn from NOA16, a multicentre, single-arm, open-label phase I trial in Germany that tested a mutant IDH1 peptide vaccine in humans for the first time. For immunogenicity testing, the blood drawn at visit V03 was used as the baseline sample. Genomic DNA for TCRB sequencing was extracted from EDTA blood using the DNeasy Blood and Tissue Kit.

On this clone itself: Its cognate antigen has yet to be identified. The input lacks base qualities; no much larger clone sits a single base away.

As encoded in the germline V gene, CDR1 is SNHLY while CDR2 is FYNNEI. The germline V end is reduced by 3 bases and the J end by 6 bases; junction bases left unmatched: 5. The CDR3 spans 13 residues, from the cysteine through the phenylalanine. Of all the DNA, just the CDR3 is kept, 39 bases in frame from base 1. The rearrangement joined TRBV2 to TRBJ2-7; 7 nucleotides in the junction match TRBD2. The clonotype was recovered from a man aged 25 to 40 with glioma. This sample comprised PBMCs, obtained from a glioma patient treated with radiotherapy, temozolomide or both. CDR3 region: CASSDSREGEQYF. The bases read TGTGCCAGCAGTGATAGCAGGGAGGGCGAGCAGTACTTC.